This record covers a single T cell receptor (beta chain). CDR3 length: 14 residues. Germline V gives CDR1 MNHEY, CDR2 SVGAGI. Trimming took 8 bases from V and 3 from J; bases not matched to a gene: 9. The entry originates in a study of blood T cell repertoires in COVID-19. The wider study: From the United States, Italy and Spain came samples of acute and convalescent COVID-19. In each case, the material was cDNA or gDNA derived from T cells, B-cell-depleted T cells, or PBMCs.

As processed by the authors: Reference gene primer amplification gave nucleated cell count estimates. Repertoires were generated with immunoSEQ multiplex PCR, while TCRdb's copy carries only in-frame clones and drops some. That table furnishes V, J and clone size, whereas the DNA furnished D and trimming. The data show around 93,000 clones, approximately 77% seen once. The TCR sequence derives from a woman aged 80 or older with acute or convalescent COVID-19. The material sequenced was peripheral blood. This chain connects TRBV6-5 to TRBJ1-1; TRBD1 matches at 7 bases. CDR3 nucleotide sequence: TGTGCCAGCTCCACAGGGGAAGGGTACACTGAAGCTTTCTTT. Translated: CASSTGEGYTEAFF.